Included here is one T cell receptor beta chain sequence, with context. These data originate in a study of T cell changes during pregnancy in multiple sclerosis. There are 13 residues in the CDR3. V shed 4 bases, J shed 3 bases, and the junction held 2 bases outside the gene matches. Germline V gene data show CDR1 as MNHNS and CDR2 as SASEGT. Generated by immunoSEQ multiplex PCR, the TCRdb table keeps only in-frame clones and is missing some. The top ten hold 0.47% of the sample, which has around 83,000 clones, around 90% seen once. V gene TRBV6-1 combines with J gene TRBJ2-7; TRBD1 aligns across 8 bases. This receptor was obtained from a female donor with multiple sclerosis, enrolled in a pregnancy study. The source material was CD4+ T cells from peripheral blood mononuclear cells, sampled in the second trimester of pregnancy. CDR3 in DNA: TGTGCCAGCAGTGGGACAGGGCTCTACGAGCAGTACTTC. This gives the protein CASSGTGLYEQYF.